The clone carrying this T cell receptor (beta chain) showed up just a few times. This entry comes from a study of blood T cell repertoires in COVID-19. Study in general: Specimens from acute and convalescent COVID-19 originated in the United States, Italy and Spain. In each case, the material was cDNA or gDNA derived from T cells, B-cell-depleted T cells, or PBMCs.

The CDR3 contains 14 residues. Per the germline V gene, CDR1 is LNHDA and CDR2 is SQIVND (reference sequence). V was trimmed by 5 bases and J by 6 bases, leaving 15 bases between them. Authors' methods: Reference gene primer amplification yielded estimated nucleated cell counts. Libraries were prepared by immunoSEQ multiplex PCR; TCRdb keeps only in-frame clonotypes and omits some of them. V and J calls and clone size follow that table, whereas D and trimming were derived from the DNA. The sample includes a few hundred thousand clones, around 85% seen only once; the top ten take approximately 6.2%. This chain joins TRBV19 and TRBJ2-3, with TRBD2 as a possible D gene (6 bases). The material sequenced was peripheral blood. The origin of this receptor is a man between 60 and 70 years old with acute or convalescent COVID-19. The CDR3, as DNA: TGTGCCAGTAGTCCTGCGGGGTACGGGGATACGCAGTATTTT. Amino acids: CASSPAGYGDTQYF. Filled out from reference TRBV19 and TRBJ2-3, the complete variable domain reads DGGITQSPKYLFRKEGQNVTLSCEQNLNHDAMYWYRQDPGQGLRLIYYSQIVNDFQKGDIAEGYSVSREKKESFPLTVTSAQKNPTAFYLCASSPAGYGDTQYFGPGTRLTVL.